This TCR beta chain comes out of a study of blood T cell repertoires in COVID-19 (dated by TCRdb to about 2020). As for the study more broadly: Samples covering the acute and convalescent phases of COVID-19 were provided by collaborators in the United States, Italy and Spain. The material from the prospective study consisted of cDNA or gDNA derived from T cells, B-cell-depleted T cells, or PBMCs. Subjects who had been exposed to COVID-19, were actively infected with it, or had recovered from it provided the deeply sampled blood TCRbeta repertoires that made up the dataset. A freely available public database, intended as a resource for researchers studying the immune response to SARS-CoV-2, is where the repertoires were released. The samples were drawn from two sources: the first 160 participants of the ongoing ImmuneRACE study, and over 1,000 subjects contributed by 6 global collaborators. The sample metadata nearly always contained a de-identified subject ID, COVID-19 status, age in years and sex. Where available, HLA class I and class II types were obtained from metadata supplied by the sample provider rather than from assay-based typing. Results and caveats for the whole study, not just this receptor: The quantity of clinical and demographic metadata differed by source and by participant and was supplied without curation.

CDR1 and CDR2 are read off the germline V gene as MGHRA and YSYEKL. Trimming accounts for 0 bases at V and 4 bases at J, while the number of junction bases matched to no gene is 4. The CDR3 spans 15 residues, from the cysteine through the phenylalanine. Only the CDR3 part of the read is kept: 45 bases, read in frame from the first base. TCRbeta CDR3 regions were amplified from genomic DNA by means of the immunoSEQ Assay, a bias-controlled multiplex PCR. The study's processing was this. The number of nucleated cells in each sample was estimated by amplification of reference gene primers within the assay. To quantify the absolute abundance of each unique TCRbeta CDR3 rearrangement, sequence reads were collapsed and filtered. For each sample, productive Simpson clonality was calculated by taking the square root of Simpson's diversity index across productive rearrangements. TCRdb carries this immuneACCESS record with in-frame sequences only. Its versions omit some clonotypes, under half of them owing to an unresolved V gene in the studies checked, with the rest unexplained. That table furnishes V, J and clone size, whereas the DNA furnished D and trimming. This sample gives over 95,000 clones in total; around 85% of them show up just once. Clones ranked in the top ten supply 1.5% to 1.8% of the sample.

Collaborating institutions collected whole blood in K2EDTA tubes following their own protocols. For TCRbeta analysis, collaborator samples were shipped as frozen whole blood, as isolated PBMCs, or as DNA extracted from either sample type. For this clone: No antigen is known for it. Per-nucleotide qualities are absent, and no much larger clonotype sits a single base away.

The clonotype comes from a man in his fifties with acute or convalescent COVID-19. The sample was peripheral blood. The chain was built from TRBV4-1 and TRBJ1-2, with 8 junctional bases fitting TRBD1. The CDR3 sequence is CASSQDPGGGYGYTF. The DNA reads TGCGCCAGCAGCCAAGACCCAGGGGGCGGCTATGGCTACACCTTC.